The 14 T cell receptor beta chains below come from one sample, sequenced in a study of PD-1 blockade in classical Hodgkin lymphoma. Repertoires were generated with immunoSEQ multiplex PCR, while TCRdb's copy carries only in-frame clones and drops some. The repertoire holds some 13,000 clones, 85% to 90% seen once, with 30% to 45% in the top ten. In every patient, relapse followed autologous stem cell transplantation, while exposure to brentuximab vedotin differed. The sample consisted of peripheral blood mononuclear cells (PBMCs), taken at baseline. Every receptor here comes from a human donor with classical Hodgkin lymphoma.

The chain is built from TRBV27 and TRBJ1-3; 12 bases fit TRBD1. Germline-derived CDR1 and CDR2 are MNHEY and SMNVEV (reference sequence). The CDR3 length is 18 residues. V lost 2 bases, J lost 2 bases, and 7 bases stayed unmatched. The CDR3 DNA reads TGTGCCAGCAGTTTAGGGACAGGGGGCTCGAGACCTGGAAACACCATATATTTT. Protein sequence: CASSLGTGGSRPGNTIYF.

The rearrangement joins TRBV6-5 to TRBJ2-7, with 9 positions matching TRBD1. Germline V lookup: CDR1 MNHEY, CDR2 SVGAGI. The CDR3 sequence is 15 residues long. Trimming removed 6 bases from V and 3 bases from J; junction bases left unmatched: 9. Here the CDR3 reads CASSPGQGIVYEQYF. CDR3 DNA: TGTGCCAGCAGCCCGGGACAGGGCATCGTCTACGAGCAGTACTTC.

CDR3 in DNA: TGTGCCAGCAGTGAAGCTAACAGTTACAGTAAGCCTCAAGCTTTCTTT. Residues: CASSEANSYSKPQAFF. V is TRBV25-1 and J is TRBJ1-1; D gene unclear. From germline, CDR1 is MGHDK and CDR2 SYGVNS. Trimming shortened V by 2 bases and J by 9 bases, and 22 bases separated the two germline ends. The CDR3 runs to 16 residues.

V usage is TRBV12-5 and J usage is TRBJ1-2, with TRBD1 as a possible D gene (5 bases). Trimming shortened V by 3 bases and J by 3 bases, and 8 bases separated the two germline ends. The CDR3 loop spans 13 amino acids. The germline gives CDR1 LGHNT, CDR2 FRNRAP. This CDR3 reads CASGFRVDYGYTF. The CDR3 DNA reads TGTGCTAGTGGTTTCAGGGTTGACTATGGCTACACCTTC.

The CDR3 reads CASSPEGADSGGSYNEQFF. The DNA for the CDR3 is TGTGCCAGCAGCCCCGAGGGGGCCGATAGCGGGGGCTCCTACAATGAGCAGTTCTTC. The chain joins TRBV7-9 to TRBJ2-1, with 9 nucleotides matching TRBD2. From germline, CDR1 is SEHNR and CDR2 FQNEAQ (reference sequence). After removal of 5 bases from V and 0 bases from J, the junction contained 14 bases not matched to a gene. This CDR3 has 19 residues.

This chain joins TRBV19 and TRBJ2-2; tentatively, D is TRBD2 (6 bases). The germline V and J ends were trimmed by 9 bases and 0 bases, with 14 bases remaining between them. CDR3 length: 15 residues. From germline, CDR1 is LNHDA and CDR2 SQIVND (reference sequence). DNA for the CDR3: TGTGCCAGCAGGGACTGGCGGTCGAACACCGGGGAGCTGTTTTTT. Protein: CASRDWRSNTGELFF.

This chain joins TRBV5-1 and TRBJ2-1, with 11 bases matching TRBD1. This CDR3 spans 15 amino acids. The germline gives CDR1 SGHRS, CDR2 YFSETQ. Trimming cost V 7 bases and J 4 bases; bases outside gene matches: 7. In nucleotides, the CDR3 is TGCGCCAGCTTTACCGGGACAGGGGGATACAATGAGCAGTTCTTC. It codes for CASFTGTGGYNEQFF.

V usage is TRBV5-4 and J usage is TRBJ1-2, with D perhaps matching TRBD1 (5 bases). Germline V gives CDR1 SGHNT, CDR2 YYREEE (reference sequence). V was clipped by 4 bases and J by 4 bases, with 23 bases between them. The CDR3 length is 17 residues. CDR3 DNA sequence: TGTGCCAGCAGCACGGCATCAGGGCAGATCTGGAGCTATGGCTACACCTTC. This gives the protein CASSTASGQIWSYGYTF.

The rearrangement links TRBV5-4 to TRBJ2-3; D call uncertain. The V end lost 0 bases, the J end lost 1 base, and 6 bases lay between the germline ends. The CDR3 spans 14 residues. Per germline, CDR1 SGHNT and CDR2 YYREEE (reference sequence). Here the CDR3 DNA reads TGTGCCAGCAGCTTGGCCGGAGGCACAGATACGCAGTATTTT. It encodes CASSLAGGTDTQYF.

This clone has more than one count but fewer than ten. The V and J genes are TRBV27 and TRBJ1-3, with unresolved D. The CDR3 runs 14 residues. Trimming pared 0 bases from V and 2 bases from J, leaving 5 bases between. CDR1 is MNHEY, CDR2 SMNVEV, per germline (reference sequence). The chain's CDR3 is CASSLSRAGNTIYF. CDR3 nucleotide sequence: TGTGCCAGCAGTTTATCGCGAGCTGGAAACACCATATATTTT.

V gene TRBV4-2 combines with J gene TRBJ2-7; 11 bases are shared with TRBD2. Germline V gene lookup returns CDR1 LGHNA and CDR2 YNFKEQ. Trimming removed 1 base from V and 4 bases from J; junction bases left unmatched: 12. The CDR3 has 18 residues. The CDR3 protein is CASSQVTSGGIGGYEQYF. In DNA form, the CDR3 reads TGTGCCAGCAGCCAAGTAACTAGCGGGGGAATCGGGGGTTACGAGCAGTACTTC.

The chain recombines TRBV6-6 with TRBJ1-3, with D possibly being TRBD1 (6 bases). Trimming took 7 bases from V and 0 from J, leaving 13 bases between them. The CDR3 is 15 residues long. CDR1 is MNHNY and CDR2 is SVGAGI in the germline V gene (reference sequence). The CDR3 DNA reads TGTGCCAGCAACGGACAGCTTCTCTCTGGAAACACCATATATTTT. It specifies CASNGQLLSGNTIYF.

The chain links TRBV9 to TRBJ1-6; D gene uncertain. CDR1 is SGDLS and CDR2 is YYNGEE in the germline V gene. CDR3 length: 15 amino acids. Trimming cost V 0 bases and J 7 bases, with 11 bases left between them. CDR3 bases: TGTGCCAGCAGCGTAGGTTCAGTTGTCAATTCACCCCTCCACTTT. Its translation: CASSVGSVVNSPLHF. Drawing the rest from reference TRBV9 and TRBJ1-6, the complete variable domain is DSGVTQTPKHLITATGQRVTLRCSPRSGDLSVYWYQQSLDQGLQFLIQYYNGEERAKGNILERFSAQQFPDLHSELNLSSLELGDSALYFCASSVGSVVNSPLHFGNGTRLTVT.

This chain's CDR3 is CASSPPILAEHYNEQFF. CDR3 nucleotide sequence: TGTGCCAGCTCACCCCCAATACTAGCGGAGCACTACAATGAGCAGTTCTTC. The chain is built from TRBV18 and TRBJ2-1; the match to TRBD2 covers 8 bases. Trimming at V came to 3 bases and at J to 3 bases, leaving 10 bases not matched to a gene. From germline, CDR1 is KGHSH and CDR2 LQKENI. The CDR3 sequence is 17 residues long.